This T cell receptor beta chain is from a study of blood T cell repertoires in COVID-19. Study overall: Sites across the United States, Italy and Spain contributed samples from acute and convalescent COVID-19.

Generated by immunoSEQ multiplex PCR, the TCRdb table keeps only in-frame clones and is missing some. Of hundreds of thousands of clones detected, around 86% appear once; the ten largest clones hold over 1.3%. Germline lookup yields CDR1 SGHAT and CDR2 FQNNGV. This CDR3 has 17 amino acids. J gave up 1 base and V 5 bases, and 7 bases lay outside the gene matches. The chain links TRBV11-2 to TRBJ2-3, with 12 bases identical to TRBD2. Material for sequencing was peripheral blood. The receptor comes from a woman under 40 with active or convalescent COVID-19. CDR3: CASSPRTSGVRTDTQYF. In DNA form, the CDR3 reads TGTGCCAGCAGCCCGCGGACTAGCGGGGTTCGCACAGATACGCAGTATTTT.